These 21 T cell receptor beta chains came from one sample sequenced in a study of CD8 T cells in ankylosing spondylitis. TCRdb reanalysed the 5' RACE reads using MiXCR and keeps one entry per CDR3 protein. The profile shows approximately 200,000 distinct CDR3 sequences, 10% to 15% of them singletons. Material for sequencing was blood, either unsorted or a sorted T cell fraction (not recorded which). All receptors come from a male donor with ankylosing spondylitis or in good health (not recorded which).

This clonotype appeared a few times. The chain couples TRBV10-3 to TRBJ1-2; 7 nucleotides line up with TRBD1. V gave up 10 bases and J gave up 5 bases; unmatched junction bases: 7. Germline loops: CDR1 ENHRY, CDR2 SYGVKD. This CDR3 comprises 12 residues. CDR3 residues: CASFEGAYGYTF. CDR3 nucleotide sequence: TGTGCCAGCTTCGAGGGGGCATATGGCTACACCTTC.

This clonotype was detected a few times. The chain joins TRBV9 to TRBJ1-1, with 10 nucleotides matching TRBD1. Looked up from germline, CDR1 is SGDLS and CDR2 is YYNGEE. The CDR3 is 16 residues long. After removal of 2 bases from V and 3 bases from J, the junction contained 7 bases not matched to a gene. CDR3 loop: CASSVSDRGRYTEAFF. CDR3 DNA: TGTGCCAGCAGCGTCAGCGACAGGGGGCGGTACACTGAAGCTTTCTTT.

The gene calls are TRBV4-1 and TRBJ2-3; 12 bases map to TRBD2. The CDR3 sequence is 18 residues long. Losses at the gene ends were 1 base for V and 2 bases for J; bases not matched to a gene: 7. In germline, CDR1 is MGHRA, CDR2 YSYEKL. The CDR3 DNA is TGCGCCAGCAGCCAAGGTTTGACTAGCGGGAGAGCCACAGATACGCAGTATTTT. Its protein is CASSQGLTSGRATDTQYF.

There are a few counts of this clonotype. This chain uses TRBV7-8 with TRBJ2-1, with a possible D match to TRBD1 (6 bases). The germline CDR1 and CDR2 sequences are SGHVS and FQNEAQ. The CDR3 contains 14 residues. V gave up 4 bases and J gave up 6 bases, with 13 bases separating them. The CDR3 loop reads CASSSLVGGNEQFF. For the CDR3, the DNA is TGTGCCAGCAGCTCGCTGGTAGGGGGCAATGAGCAGTTCTTC.

This clonotype was observed a few times. The genes are TRBV6-1 and TRBJ2-1; D gene unclear. The CDR3 contains 14 residues. Germline loops: CDR1 MNHNS, CDR2 SASEGT. V was trimmed by 3 bases and J by 2 bases, leaving 8 bases between them. Here the CDR3 reads CASSDLTTYNEQFF. The CDR3 nucleotides are TGTGCCAGCAGTGACCTAACCACCTACAATGAGCAGTTCTTC.

This chain joins TRBV20-1 and TRBJ2-5, with 8 bases fitting TRBD1. The V segment lost 3 bases and the J segment 5 bases; nucleotides outside the gene matches: 11. Germline V gives CDR1 DFQATT, CDR2 SNEGSKA (reference sequence). CDR3 length: 15 amino acids. This chain's CDR3 is CSASISGQGGETQYF. In nucleotides, the CDR3 is TGCAGTGCTAGTATTTCAGGACAGGGCGGGGAGACCCAGTACTTC.

This clonotype appeared a single time. The chain couples TRBV7-9 to TRBJ2-1; 12 nucleotides align to TRBD2. From germline, CDR1 is SEHNR and CDR2 FQNEAQ (reference sequence). After removal of 5 bases from V and 8 bases from J, the junction contained 4 bases not matched to a gene. CDR3 length: 14 residues. The CDR3 sequence: CASSRLAGADEQFF. In nucleotides, the CDR3 is TGTGCCAGCAGCAGACTAGCGGGGGCCGATGAGCAGTTCTTC.

This clonotype was detected many times. V is TRBV27 and J is TRBJ2-5; D is perhaps TRBD1 (5 bases). CDR3 size: 14 residues. Germline V gives CDR1 MNHEY, CDR2 SMNVEV (reference sequence). V lost 4 bases and J 2 bases, leaving 11 bases between the germline ends. The CDR3 reads CASSSLGQQETQYF. CDR3 DNA sequence: TGTGCCAGCAGTTCCCTCGGACAACAAGAGACCCAGTACTTC.

A remark on this clonotype: Compared with germline, one end of the junction differs, possibly owing to a read error. This chain joins TRBV10-1 and TRBJ2-7; D may be TRBD1 or TRBD2 (5 bases each). The CDR3 loop spans 14 amino acids. Per germline, CDR1 WNHNN and CDR2 SYGVQD (reference sequence). The DNA for the CDR3 is TGCGCCAGCAGTGAGTCTTACGAGGGGTACGAGCAGTGCTTC. It yields the protein CASSESYEGYEQCF.

The genes are TRBV29-1 and TRBJ1-2; no firm D call. This CDR3 spans 15 amino acids. Germline CDR1 is SQVTM and CDR2 is ANQGSEA. Trimming stripped 2 bases from V and 2 bases from J, with 15 bases between. DNA of the CDR3: TGCAGCGTTGAAAGGGTTGGAGGGCGGAACTATGGCTACACCTTC. Its protein product is CSVERVGGRNYGYTF.

V usage is TRBV2 and J usage is TRBJ2-3, with 12 bases fitting TRBD2. The germline V gene has CDR1 SNHLY and CDR2 FYNNEI. Trimming took 8 bases from V and 0 from J; bases not matched to a gene: 9. The CDR3 length is 17 residues. DNA of the CDR3: TGTGCCAGCGGAGAGACTAGCGGGAGTACGAGCACAGATACGCAGTATTTT. Encoded protein: CASGETSGSTSTDTQYF.

This clonotype was seen repeatedly, ten times or more. This sequence joins TRBV10-3 and TRBJ2-1; possible D gene TRBD1, 6 bases. The CDR3 has 12 amino acids. Germline V lookup: CDR1 ENHRY, CDR2 SYGVKD. Trimming pared 8 bases from V and 3 bases from J, leaving 8 bases between. The CDR3 nucleotides are TGTGCCATCCGGACAGTCTACAATGAGCAGTTCTTC. Translating it yields CAIRTVYNEQFF.

In its sample, this clonotype was seen a few times. The chain combines TRBV20-1 with TRBJ1-2, with TRBD1 identical over 8 bases. This CDR3 spans 14 amino acids. CDR1 DFQATT and CDR2 SNEGSKA come from the germline V gene (reference sequence). V dropped 2 bases and J dropped 6; count of bases not matched to a gene: 8. CDR3 protein: CSARPRGRLDGYTF. The CDR3, as DNA: TGCAGTGCTAGACCCAGGGGGCGCTTAGATGGCTACACCTTC.

The genes are TRBV12-3 or TRBV12-4 and TRBJ2-1, with D perhaps given as TRBD1 or TRBD2 (7 bases each). Trimming removed 3 bases at V and 10 bases at J, with 19 bases between. The CDR3 consists of 15 residues. In nucleotides, the CDR3 is TGTGCCAGCAGTTTCTCCGGTCAGGGGGGGATCGAGCAGTTCTTC. Translating gives CASSFSGQGGIEQFF.

The chain carries TRBV30 and TRBJ2-5, with D unclear. The V and J ends lost 3 bases and 4 bases respectively, with 3 bases between them. The CDR3 consists of 10 residues. CDR1 and CDR2 (germline): GTSNPN, SVGIG (reference sequence). The CDR3 reads CAWRGETQYF. The CDR3 region has the DNA TGTGCCTGGAGGGGAGAGACCCAGTACTTC.

The sample holds a few counts of this clonotype. The chain recombines TRBV5-1 with TRBJ2-7; 13 bases line up with TRBD2. CDR3 length: 15 residues. V lost 3 bases and J lost 2; bases outside the gene matches: 2. Germline V gene data show CDR1 as SGHRS and CDR2 as YFSETQ. The CDR3 DNA sequence: TGCGCCAGCAGCTCGACTAGCGGGAGGACCTACGAGCAGTACTTC. Its protein product is CASSSTSGRTYEQYF.

This clonotype came up a few times. V usage is TRBV3-1 and J usage is TRBJ2-7; D might be TRBD1 (6 bases). This CDR3 is 13 amino acids long. V was pared by 3 bases and J by 2 bases, with 8 bases between. Germline lookup yields CDR1 LGHDT and CDR2 YNNKEL (reference sequence). DNA for the CDR3: TGTGCCAGCAGCCACACAGGGACCTACGAGCAGTACTTC. Its translation is CASSHTGTYEQYF.

A few counts support this clonotype. The CDR3 here is CASSLQGFPQPQHF. The CDR3 DNA is TGTGCCAGCAGTTTACAGGGTTTTCCTCAGCCCCAGCATTTT. The chain employs TRBV12-3 or TRBV12-4 and TRBJ1-5, with D possibly being TRBD1 (5 bases). With 2 bases removed from V and 6 bases from J, the gap between germline ends came to 11 bases. The CDR3 totals 14 residues.

This clonotype has only a few counts. V and J are TRBV20-1 and TRBJ2-2; D might be TRBD1 (6 bases). The V end was cut by 3 bases, the J end by 1 base, with 6 bases between. Looked up from germline, CDR1 is DFQATT and CDR2 is SNEGSKA (reference sequence). The CDR3 extends over 13 amino acids. The CDR3 here is CSARTGNTGELFF. CDR3 DNA: TGCAGTGCTAGGACAGGGAACACCGGGGAGCTGTTTTTT.

This clonotype was seen a handful of times. This chain joins TRBV12-3 or TRBV12-4 and TRBJ1-2, with 7 bases matching TRBD1. The CDR3 consists of 11 residues. V lost 10 bases to trimming and J lost 3 bases; unmatched junction nucleotides: 2. CDR3: CATGQDYGYTF. The DNA of the CDR3 is TGTGCCACCGGACAGGACTATGGCTACACCTTC.

The chain carries TRBV15 and TRBJ1-1; 7 bases fit TRBD1. Germline V gives CDR1 LNHNV, CDR2 YYDKDF (reference sequence). V lost 5 bases, J lost 4 bases, and 10 bases stayed unmatched. The length of the CDR3 is 15 residues. The CDR3 spells CATSAGDREVTEAFF. Here the CDR3 DNA reads TGTGCCACCAGCGCCGGAGACAGGGAAGTCACTGAAGCTTTCTTT.